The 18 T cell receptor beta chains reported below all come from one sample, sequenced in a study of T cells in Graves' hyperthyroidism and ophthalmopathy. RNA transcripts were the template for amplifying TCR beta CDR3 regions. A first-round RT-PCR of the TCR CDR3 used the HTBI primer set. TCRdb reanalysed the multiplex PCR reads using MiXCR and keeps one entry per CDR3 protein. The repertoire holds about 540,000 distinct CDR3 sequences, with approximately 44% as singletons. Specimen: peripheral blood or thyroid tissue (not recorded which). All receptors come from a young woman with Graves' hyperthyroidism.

The CDR3 region is CASSLLSWKAFF. CDR3 DNA: TGTGCCAGCAGCCTACTGTCATGGAAAGCTTTCTTT. This rearrangement joins TRBV7-6 to TRBJ1-1; unclear D gene. With 5 bases removed from V and 9 bases from J, the gap between germline ends came to 13 bases. Germline V gene data show CDR1 as SGHVS and CDR2 as FNYEAQ. The CDR3 runs 12 residues.

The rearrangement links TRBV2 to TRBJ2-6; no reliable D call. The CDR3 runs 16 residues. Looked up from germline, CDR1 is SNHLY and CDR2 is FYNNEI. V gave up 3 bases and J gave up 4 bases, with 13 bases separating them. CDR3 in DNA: TGTGCCAGCAGTGACCCTATTGACACCGGGGCCAACGTCCTGACTTTC. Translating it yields CASSDPIDTGANVLTF.

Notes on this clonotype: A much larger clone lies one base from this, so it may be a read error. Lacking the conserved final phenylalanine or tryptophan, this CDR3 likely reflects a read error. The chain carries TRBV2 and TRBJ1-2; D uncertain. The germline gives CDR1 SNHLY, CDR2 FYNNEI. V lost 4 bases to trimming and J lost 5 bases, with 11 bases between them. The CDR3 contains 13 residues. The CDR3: CASSVEAWYGYTL. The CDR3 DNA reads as TGTGCCAGCAGTGTTGAGGCGTGGTATGGCTACACCCTC.

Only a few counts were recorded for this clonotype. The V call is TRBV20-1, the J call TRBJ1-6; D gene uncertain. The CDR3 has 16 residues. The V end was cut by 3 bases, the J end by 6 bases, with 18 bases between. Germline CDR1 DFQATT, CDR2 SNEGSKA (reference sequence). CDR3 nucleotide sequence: TGCAGTGCTAGCGCGGGCCTCGCCAGGAGTAATTCACCCCTCCACTTT. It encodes CSASAGLARSNSPLHF.

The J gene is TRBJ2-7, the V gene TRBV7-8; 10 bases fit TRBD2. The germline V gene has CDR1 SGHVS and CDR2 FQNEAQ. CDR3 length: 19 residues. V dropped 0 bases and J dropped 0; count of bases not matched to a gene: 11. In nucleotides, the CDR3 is TGTGCCAGCAGCTTAGCGCCGGTAGCTAGCGGGAGCGCCTCCTACGAGCAGTACTTC. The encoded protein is CASSLAPVASGSASYEQYF.

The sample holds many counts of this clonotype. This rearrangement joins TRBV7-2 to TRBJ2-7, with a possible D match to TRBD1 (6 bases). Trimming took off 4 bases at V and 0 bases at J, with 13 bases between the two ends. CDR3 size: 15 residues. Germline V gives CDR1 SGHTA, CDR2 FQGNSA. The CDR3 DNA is TGTGCCAGCAGCTCAGGGACATTGAGCTCCTACGAGCAGTACTTC. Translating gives CASSSGTLSSYEQYF.

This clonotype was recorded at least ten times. The CDR3 DNA reads as TGCAGTGCTAGAGGTCGTCAAGAGACCCAGTACTTC. Its protein product is CSARGRQETQYF. J is TRBJ2-5 and V is TRBV20-1; no reliable D call. Germline V lookup: CDR1 DFQATT, CDR2 SNEGSKA (reference sequence). Trimming cost V 1 base and J 2 bases, with 5 bases left between them. The CDR3 spans 12 residues.

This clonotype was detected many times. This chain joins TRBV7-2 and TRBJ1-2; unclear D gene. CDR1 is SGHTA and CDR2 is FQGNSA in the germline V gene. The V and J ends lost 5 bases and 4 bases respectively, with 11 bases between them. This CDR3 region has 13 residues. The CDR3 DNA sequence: TGTGCCAGCAGCGAACAGCCAGGCTATGGCTACACCTTC. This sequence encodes CASSEQPGYGYTF.

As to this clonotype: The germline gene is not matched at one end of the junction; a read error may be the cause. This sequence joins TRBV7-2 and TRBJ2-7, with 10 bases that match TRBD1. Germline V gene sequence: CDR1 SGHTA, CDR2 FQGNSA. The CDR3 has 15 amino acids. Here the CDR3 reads CASSQRTGGIYEQYF. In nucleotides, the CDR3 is TGCGCCAGCAGCCAGAGGACAGGGGGAATCTACGAGCAGTACTTC.

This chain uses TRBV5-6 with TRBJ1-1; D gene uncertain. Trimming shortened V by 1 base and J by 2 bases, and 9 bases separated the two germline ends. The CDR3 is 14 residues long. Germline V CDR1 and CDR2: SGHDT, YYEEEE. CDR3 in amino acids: CASSLSWANTEAFF. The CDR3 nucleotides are TGTGCCAGCAGCTTGTCGTGGGCAAACACTGAAGCTTTCTTT. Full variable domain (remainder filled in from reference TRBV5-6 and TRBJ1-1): DAGVTQSPTHLIKTRGQQVTLRCSPKSGHDTVSWYQQALGQGPQFIFQYYEEEERQRGNFPDRFSGHQFPNYSSELNVNALLLGDSALYLCASSLSWANTEAFFGQGTRLTVV.

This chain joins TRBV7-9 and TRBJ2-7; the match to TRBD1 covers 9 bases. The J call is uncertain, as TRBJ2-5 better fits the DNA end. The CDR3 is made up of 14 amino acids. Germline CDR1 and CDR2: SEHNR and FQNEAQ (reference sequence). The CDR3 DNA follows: TGTGCCAGCAGCCCCAAGGCGACAGGGGGGACCCAGTACTTC. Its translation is CASSPKATGGTQYF.

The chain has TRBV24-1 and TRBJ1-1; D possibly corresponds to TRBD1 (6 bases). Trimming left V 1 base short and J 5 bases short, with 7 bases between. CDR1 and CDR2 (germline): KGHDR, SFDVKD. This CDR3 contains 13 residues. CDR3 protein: CATSDFTGTEAFF. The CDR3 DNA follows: TGTGCCACCAGTGATTTTACAGGGACTGAAGCTTTCTTT.

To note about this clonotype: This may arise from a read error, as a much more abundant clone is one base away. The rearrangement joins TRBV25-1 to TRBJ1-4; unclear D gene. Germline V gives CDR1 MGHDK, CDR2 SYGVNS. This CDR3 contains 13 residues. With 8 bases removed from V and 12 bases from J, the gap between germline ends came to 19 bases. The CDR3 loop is CASGAEGRVELFF. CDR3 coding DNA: TGTGCCAGCGGAGCGGAGGGTAGAGTAGAACTGTTTTTT.

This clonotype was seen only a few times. The CDR3 is CASSHYDRNREANVLTF. As DNA, the CDR3 is TGTGCCAGCAGTCATTATGATCGCAACAGGGAGGCCAACGTCCTGACTTTC. The chain carries TRBV12-3 or TRBV12-4 and TRBJ2-6, with D perhaps matching TRBD1 (6 bases). The CDR3 extends over 17 amino acids. V was clipped by 5 bases and J by 6 bases, with 20 bases between them.

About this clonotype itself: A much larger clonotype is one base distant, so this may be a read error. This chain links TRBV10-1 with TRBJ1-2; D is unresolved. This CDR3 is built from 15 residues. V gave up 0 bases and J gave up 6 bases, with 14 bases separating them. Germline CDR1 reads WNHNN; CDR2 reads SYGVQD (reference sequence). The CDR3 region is CASSESSQLGNGYTF. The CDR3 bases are TGCGCCAGCAGTGAGTCGAGTCAGTTGGGCAATGGCTACACCTTC.

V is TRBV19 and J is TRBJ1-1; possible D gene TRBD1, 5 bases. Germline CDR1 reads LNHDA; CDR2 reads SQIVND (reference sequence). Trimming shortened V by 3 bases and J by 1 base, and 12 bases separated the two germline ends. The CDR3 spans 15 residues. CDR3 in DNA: TGTGCCAGTAGTATCGGGGCGCAGAGGAACACTGAAGCTTTCTTT. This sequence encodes CASSIGAQRNTEAFF.

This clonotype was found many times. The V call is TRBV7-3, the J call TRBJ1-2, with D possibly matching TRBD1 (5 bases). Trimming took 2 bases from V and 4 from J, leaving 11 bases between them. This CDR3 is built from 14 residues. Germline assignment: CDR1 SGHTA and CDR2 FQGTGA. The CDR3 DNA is TGTGCCAGCAGCTTAGAGGGTGGGACCTATGGCTACACCTTC. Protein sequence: CASSLEGGTYGYTF.

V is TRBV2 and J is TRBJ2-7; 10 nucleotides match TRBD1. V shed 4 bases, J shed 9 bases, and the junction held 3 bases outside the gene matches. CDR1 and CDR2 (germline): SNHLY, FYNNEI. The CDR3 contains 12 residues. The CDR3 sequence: CASSGQGARQYF. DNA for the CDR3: TGTGCCAGCAGTGGACAGGGGGCTCGGCAGTACTTC.